The 29 T cell receptor beta chains in this list originate from one sample, sequenced in a study of blood T cell repertoires in COVID-19. Generated by immunoSEQ multiplex PCR, the TCRdb table keeps only in-frame clones and is missing some. The sample contains about 91,000 clones, around 90% of which appear only once. The sequenced sample was peripheral blood. The source is a woman aged 70-85 years with acute or convalescent COVID-19.

The V call is TRBV7-9, the J call TRBJ2-1, with D possibly TRBD2 on 6 matching bases. The CDR3 sequence is 15 residues long. The germline V gene encodes CDR1 SEHNR and CDR2 FQNEAQ (reference sequence). Trimming left V 9 bases short and J 3 bases short, with 18 bases between. The CDR3 spells CASTNLLAFYNEQFF. Here the CDR3 DNA reads TGTGCCAGTACCAACCTCCTAGCGTTCTACAATGAGCAGTTCTTC.

About this clone: This sample also contains other DNA sequences that code for the same CDR3. This rearrangement joins TRBV7-3 to TRBJ1-2; 7 bases align to TRBD1. Germline loops: CDR1 SGHTA, CDR2 FQGTGA. This CDR3 has 14 residues. The V and J ends lost 5 bases and 2 bases, in that order; junction bases with no gene match: 5. CDR3 sequence (DNA): TGTGCCAGCAGCCCGGACAGGACAAACTATGGCTACACCTTC. Translation: CASSPDRTNYGYTF.

The J gene is TRBJ2-1, the V gene TRBV3-1 (or the pseudogene TRBV3-2); 8 bases match TRBD1. With 0 bases clipped from V and 6 bases from J, the junction kept 7 bases outside the gene matches. Germline V CDR1 and CDR2: LGHDT, YNNKEL (reference sequence). CDR3 size: 16 residues. CDR3 sequence: CASSQDRTGFGNEQFF. The CDR3 DNA is TGTGCCAGCAGCCAAGATCGGACAGGGTTCGGCAATGAGCAGTTCTTC.

The V and J genes are TRBV30 and TRBJ1-2; no definite D call. Between the trimmed V and J ends, which lost 3 bases and 2 bases, there was a span of 10 bases. This CDR3 has 13 residues. Per germline, CDR1 GTSNPN and CDR2 SVGIG (reference sequence). The CDR3 region has the DNA TGTGCCTGGAGACGGGAGGGAAACTATGGCTACACCTTC. Translating gives CAWRREGNYGYTF.

The V call is TRBV19, the J call TRBJ2-7; 8 positions agree with TRBD1. This CDR3 contains 16 residues. The germline CDR1 and CDR2 sequences are LNHDA and SQIVND (reference sequence). V was clipped by 1 base and J by 2 bases; unmatched bases: 7. The CDR3 nucleotides are TGTGCCAGTAGTATAGTCCAAGGACAGGGTCCCTACGAGCAGTACTTC. Its protein is CASSIVQGQGPYEQYF.

The J gene is TRBJ1-2, the V gene TRBV18, with 9 bases aligning to TRBD1. V lost 5 bases, J lost 4 bases, and 5 bases stayed unmatched. The CDR3 has 14 amino acids. The germline CDR1 and CDR2 sequences are KGHSH and LQKENI. The CDR3 protein is CASSTGGSRYGYTF. The CDR3 nucleotides read TGTGCCAGCTCAACAGGGGGCTCACGCTATGGCTACACCTTC.

The chain employs TRBV24-1 and TRBJ2-2; D gene ambiguous. Trimming cost V 6 bases and J 3 bases, with 10 bases left between them. Germline loops: CDR1 KGHDR, CDR2 SFDVKD. CDR3 size: 14 residues. This CDR3 is CATSPYRDTGELFF. In DNA form, the CDR3 reads TGTGCCACCAGTCCTTACCGCGACACCGGGGAGCTGTTTTTT.

The chain carries TRBV2 and TRBJ2-3; tentatively, D is TRBD1 (6 bases). CDR3 length: 15 residues. V was shortened by 5 bases and J by 1 base, with 13 bases between the two germline ends. Germline V gene data show CDR1 as SNHLY and CDR2 as FYNNEI. The CDR3 DNA is TGTGCCAGCAGTACAGGGTCCCCGCGCACAGATACGCAGTATTTT. This codes for CASSTGSPRTDTQYF.

The chain recombines TRBV5-4 with TRBJ1-5; TRBD1 is a possible D gene (6 bases). V lost 0 bases and J 9 bases, leaving 13 bases between the germline ends. The CDR3 has 14 residues. CDR1 is SGHNT, CDR2 YYREEE, per germline (reference sequence). In nucleotides, the CDR3 is TGTGCCAGCAGCTTGGACAGGGCTGTTGGGCCCCAGCATTTT. The encoded protein is CASSLDRAVGPQHF. Drawing the rest from reference TRBV5-4 and TRBJ1-5, the complete variable domain is ETGVTQSPTHLIKTRGQQVTLRCSSQSGHNTVSWYQQALGQGPQFIFQYYREEENGRGNFPPRFSGLQFPNYSSELNVNALELDDSALYLCASSLDRAVGPQHFGDGTRLSIL.

This rearrangement joins TRBV28 to TRBJ2-1, with 8 positions matching TRBD1. The CDR3 consists of 15 residues. Trimming removed 5 bases from V and 15 bases from J; junction bases left unmatched: 18. Germline V lookup: CDR1 MDHEN, CDR2 SYDVKM. The CDR3 region is CASSHTPSQGAGGFF. The CDR3 DNA follows: TGTGCCAGCAGTCATACTCCGTCCCAGGGGGCGGGTGGGTTCTTC. The complete variable domain, with remaining parts taken from reference TRBV28 and TRBJ2-1, reads DVKVTQSSRYLVKRTGEKVFLECVQDMDHENMFWYRQDPGLGLRLIYFSYDVKMKEKGDIPEGYSVSREKKERFSLILESASTNQTSMYLCASSHTPSQGAGGFFGPGTRLTVL.

The chain employs TRBV5-4 and TRBJ2-1; D unclear. Trimming left V 4 bases short and J 8 bases short, with 7 bases between. This CDR3 region has 11 residues. Germline values: CDR1 SGHNT, CDR2 YYREEE (reference sequence). The CDR3 loop reads CASSTRYEQFF. The DNA for the CDR3 is TGTGCCAGCAGCACGCGGTATGAGCAGTTCTTC.

The chain recombines TRBV7-2 with TRBJ1-5; 8 bases align to TRBD1. The CDR3 is made up of 16 amino acids. After removal of 1 base from V and 3 bases from J, the junction contained 5 bases not matched to a gene. Germline loops: CDR1 SGHTA, CDR2 FQGNSA. CDR3 protein: CASSLVSGQANQPQHF. In DNA, the CDR3 is TGTGCCAGCAGCTTAGTTTCGGGACAGGCCAATCAGCCCCAGCATTTT.

The CDR3: CASSHTVLAGAFYEQYF. In DNA, the CDR3 is TGTGCCAGCAGCCACACCGTACTAGCGGGAGCTTTCTACGAGCAGTACTTC. The V gene is TRBV7-2, the J gene TRBJ2-7; 11 nucleotides align to TRBD2. CDR3 size: 17 residues. Per the germline V gene, CDR1 is SGHTA and CDR2 is FQGNSA. The ends lost 5 bases at V and 3 bases at J; junction bases unmatched: 12.

This chain joins TRBV24-1 and TRBJ2-1; TRBD2 matches at 9 bases. The CDR3 totals 17 residues. Germline V CDR1 and CDR2: KGHDR, SFDVKD. After removal of 4 bases from V and 5 bases from J, the junction contained 11 bases not matched to a gene. The CDR3 DNA reads as TGTGCCACCAGTGACCTCCAACAAGCGGGGGGCAACAATGAGCAGTTCTTC. Amino acids: CATSDLQQAGGNNEQFF.

The V call is TRBV25-1, the J call TRBJ2-3, with a possible D match to TRBD1 (6 bases). V lost 6 bases and J lost 2, with 21 bases in between. The CDR3 has 17 amino acids. Germline lookup yields CDR1 MGHDK and CDR2 SYGVNS. The CDR3 reads CASRLPGHQAFTDTQYF. CDR3 sequence (DNA): TGTGCCAGCAGACTCCCGGGACACCAAGCCTTCACAGATACGCAGTATTTT.

A few counts support this clone. The chain has TRBV3-1 (or the pseudogene TRBV3-2) and TRBJ2-7; the D gene is possibly TRBD1 (5 bases). This CDR3 has 13 residues. V lost 5 bases and J 1 base, leaving 9 bases between the germline ends. The V gene's germline CDR1 is LGHDT and CDR2 YNNKEL (reference sequence). CDR3: CASSSTVSYEQYF. The CDR3 DNA follows: TGTGCCAGCAGCTCGACAGTTTCCTACGAGCAGTACTTC.

The genes are TRBV18 and TRBJ1-5, with D hard to call. V lost 5 bases, J lost 5 bases, and 13 bases lay in between. This CDR3 is 14 amino acids long. Germline lookup yields CDR1 KGHSH and CDR2 LQKENI. The CDR3 here is CASSSDMTDQPQHF. The CDR3 DNA reads as TGTGCCAGCTCATCTGACATGACGGATCAGCCCCAGCATTTT.

The chain has TRBV5-1 and TRBJ1-1; 10 bases line up with TRBD1. Germline trimming cut 4 bases from V and 4 bases from J; bases unmatched to any gene: 7. In germline, CDR1 is SGHRS, CDR2 YFSETQ. CDR3 length: 15 residues. The CDR3 reads CASSTRQGAGTEAFF. Here the CDR3 DNA reads TGCGCCAGCAGCACCCGACAGGGGGCCGGCACTGAAGCTTTCTTT.

This clone occurred many times. The V and J genes are TRBV7-8 and TRBJ1-5; the match to TRBD1 covers 7 bases. Germline V gene data show CDR1 as SGHVS and CDR2 as FQNEAQ. The length of the CDR3 is 13 residues. Losses at the gene ends were 1 base for V and 9 bases for J; bases not matched to a gene: 3. CDR3 loop: CASSLGDSSPQHF. In DNA, the CDR3 is TGTGCCAGCAGCTTAGGGGACAGTTCGCCCCAGCATTTT.

The chain couples TRBV3-1 (or the pseudogene TRBV3-2) to TRBJ1-1; D is possibly TRBD1 (5 bases). Per the germline V gene, CDR1 is LGHDT and CDR2 is YNNKEL (reference sequence). V dropped 1 base and J dropped 4 bases, with 10 bases sitting between them. The CDR3 length is 14 residues. The CDR3 loop is CASSQGAGRTEAFF. The CDR3 DNA sequence: TGTGCCAGCAGCCAAGGGGCGGGGCGCACTGAAGCTTTCTTT.

V usage is TRBV19 and J usage is TRBJ1-2; D remains ambiguous. V was clipped by 5 bases and J by 2 bases, with 12 bases between them. CDR3 length: 14 amino acids. Per germline, CDR1 LNHDA and CDR2 SQIVND (reference sequence). The CDR3 DNA reads TGTGCCAGTAGTGAAGCAGCGGTAAACTATGGCTACACCTTC. It yields the protein CASSEAAVNYGYTF. Filled out from reference TRBV19 and TRBJ1-2, the complete variable domain reads DGGITQSPKYLFRKEGQNVTLSCEQNLNHDAMYWYRQDPGQGLRLIYYSQIVNDFQKGDIAEGYSVSREKKESFPLTVTSAQKNPTAFYLCASSEAAVNYGYTFGSGTRLTVV.

In its sample, this clone was seen once. This chain joins TRBV5-1 and TRBJ2-1, with 8 bases matching TRBD2. This CDR3 is built from 17 residues. The V segment lost 4 bases and the J segment 0 bases; nucleotides outside the gene matches: 9. Germline V gene lookup returns CDR1 SGHRS and CDR2 YFSETQ. CDR3 nucleotides: TGCGCCAGCAGCCCTACCGGGACTAGGAGCTCCTACAATGAGCAGTTCTTC. Its protein product is CASSPTGTRSSYNEQFF. The full variable domain, completed using reference TRBV5-1 and TRBJ2-1, is KAGVTQTPRYLIKTRGQQVTLSCSPISGHRSVSWYQQTPGQGLQFLFEYFSETQRNKGNFPGRFSGRQFSNSRSEMNVSTLELGDSALYLCASSPTGTRSSYNEQFFGPGTRLTVL.

CDR3 loop: CASSRWQGETQYF. In DNA, the CDR3 is TGCGCCAGCAGTCGTTGGCAGGGGGAGACCCAGTACTTC. This chain links TRBV4-1 with TRBJ2-5; TRBD1 is a possible D gene (6 bases). Trimming cost V 6 bases and J 5 bases, with 13 bases left between them. The CDR3 loop spans 13 amino acids. Germline V lookup: CDR1 MGHRA, CDR2 YSYEKL.

The genes are TRBV3-1 (or the pseudogene TRBV3-2) and TRBJ2-7, with 14 bases that match TRBD2. V lost 3 bases and J lost 2; bases outside the gene matches: 3. CDR3 length: 16 residues. Germline V gene sequence: CDR1 LGHDT, CDR2 YNNKEL (reference sequence). CDR3 in DNA: TGTGCCAGCAGCCATGAGACTAGCGGGAGGGCCTACGAGCAGTACTTC. This encodes CASSHETSGRAYEQYF.

The rearrangement uses TRBV7-2 and TRBJ2-5; 13 positions match TRBD2. V gave up 1 base and J gave up 4 bases; unmatched junction bases: 6. CDR3 length: 17 amino acids. CDR1 is SGHTA and CDR2 is FQGNSA in the germline V gene. The CDR3 bases are TGTGCCAGCAGCTTAGGAGGACTAGCGGGAGTACGAGAGACCCAGTACTTC. It specifies CASSLGGLAGVRETQYF.

This sequence joins TRBV30 and TRBJ2-2; weak D call: TRBD2 (5 bases). Germline lookup yields CDR1 GTSNPN and CDR2 SVGIG (reference sequence). V gave up 5 bases and J gave up 5 bases, with 15 bases separating them. CDR3 size: 14 residues. CDR3 nucleotide sequence: TGTGCCTGGGCGTGGGCTAGCCAAACCGGGGAGCTGTTTTTT. Translated, it gives CAWAWASQTGELFF.

The chain is built from TRBV6-7 and TRBJ2-1, with TRBD2 matching over 8 bases. TRBV6-7 is an ORF; its function is uncertain. This CDR3 contains 15 residues. Germline trimming cut 2 bases from V and 8 bases from J; bases unmatched to any gene: 8. In DNA form, the CDR3 reads TGTGCCAGCAGTTACCTGCCCAGCGGGAGTGATGAGCAGTTCTTC. It translates to CASSYLPSGSDEQFF.

V and J are TRBV27 and TRBJ2-5; 7 bases line up with TRBD1. Germline CDR1 reads MNHEY; CDR2 reads SMNVEV (reference sequence). There are 16 residues in the CDR3. V was pared by 3 bases and J by 2 bases, with 9 bases of the junction left unmatched. The CDR3 region has the DNA TGTGCCAGCAGTTTCGGGTCCGGGACAGCACAAGAGACCCAGTACTTC. It encodes CASSFGSGTAQETQYF.

The chain employs TRBV2 and TRBJ2-6; 8 nucleotides agree with TRBD2. Germline CDR1 and CDR2: SNHLY and FYNNEI. CDR3 length equals 16 residues. J gave up 4 bases and V 4 bases, and 6 bases lay outside the gene matches. As DNA, the CDR3 is TGTGCCAGCAGTGTGCGGGGGGCGCTGGGGGCCAACGTCCTGACTTTC. Amino acids: CASSVRGALGANVLTF.